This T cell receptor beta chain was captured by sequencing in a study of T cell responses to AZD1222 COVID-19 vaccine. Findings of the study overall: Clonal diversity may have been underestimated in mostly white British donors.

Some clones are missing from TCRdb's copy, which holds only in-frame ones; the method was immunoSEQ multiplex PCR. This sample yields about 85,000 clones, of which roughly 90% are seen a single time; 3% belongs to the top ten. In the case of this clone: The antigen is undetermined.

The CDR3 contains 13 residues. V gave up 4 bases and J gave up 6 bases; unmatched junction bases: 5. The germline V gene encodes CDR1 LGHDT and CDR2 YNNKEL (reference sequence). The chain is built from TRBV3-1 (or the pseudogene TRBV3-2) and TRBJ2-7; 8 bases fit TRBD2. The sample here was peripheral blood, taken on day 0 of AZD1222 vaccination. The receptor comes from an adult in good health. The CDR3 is CASSRAGGGEQYF. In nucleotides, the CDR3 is TGTGCCAGCAGCCGGGCGGGGGGAGGCGAGCAGTACTTC.